What follows are 25 T cell receptor beta chains derived from one specimen sequenced in a study of T cells in Graves' hyperthyroidism and ophthalmopathy. Template material for amplifying TCR beta CDR3 regions consisted of RNA transcripts. Primed by the HTBI set, a first-round RT-PCR was run on the TCR CDR3. MiXCR was run by TCRdb on the multiplex PCR reads, yielding one entry per CDR3 protein. The profile shows 600,000 to 850,000 distinct CDR3 sequences, approximately 18% of them singletons. The sample comprised blood. Every receptor here comes from a woman in her 50s with Graves' hyperthyroidism that later progressed to Graves' ophthalmopathy.

At least ten counts were recorded for this clonotype. J is TRBJ2-7 and V is TRBV2, with D possibly matching TRBD1 (5 bases). CDR1 and CDR2 (germline): SNHLY, FYNNEI. CDR3 length equals 13 residues. The germline V and J ends were trimmed by 2 bases and 4 bases, with 9 bases remaining between them. CDR3 loop: CASSEWAGYEQYF. The CDR3 coding sequence is TGTGCCAGCAGTGAATGGGCAGGGTACGAGCAGTACTTC.

The chain is built from TRBV6-4 and TRBJ1-1, with D hard to call. The CDR3 extends over 13 amino acids. The germline V gene has CDR1 MRHNA and CDR2 SNTAGT. The V end lost 6 bases, the J end lost 5 bases, and 13 bases lay between the germline ends. CDR3 loop: CASSDNDGTEAFF. The CDR3 region has the DNA TGTGCCAGCAGCGACAACGACGGGACTGAAGCTTTCTTT.

The sample holds a few counts of this clonotype. This chain joins TRBV27 and TRBJ1-2; a possible D gene is TRBD1 (6 bases). Germline CDR1 is MNHEY and CDR2 is SMNVEV (reference sequence). V lost 6 bases and J lost 5, with 13 bases in between. This CDR3 spans 13 amino acids. In DNA form, the CDR3 reads TGTGCCAGCAGCTCCCTTACAGGGTATGGCTACACCTTC. Translated: CASSSLTGYGYTF.

Many counts were recorded for this clonotype. V and J are TRBV11-2 and TRBJ1-2; TRBD1 agrees at 7 bases. Trimming at V came to 4 bases and at J to 8 bases, leaving 7 bases not matched to a gene. The V gene's germline CDR1 is SGHAT and CDR2 FQNNGV. This CDR3 is 13 amino acids long. CDR3 coding DNA: TGTGCCAGCAGCTCCGGGACAGCGGGCGGCTACACCTTC. It yields the protein CASSSGTAGGYTF.

Concerning this clonotype: This may stem from a read error, because a much larger clone lies one nucleotide away. The chain recombines TRBV2 with TRBJ1-1, with D maybe TRBD1 (5 bases). The CDR3 is 15 residues long. From germline, CDR1 is SNHLY and CDR2 FYNNEI. Here the CDR3 DNA reads TGTGCCAGCAGTAATCCCAGGGTATTGAACGCTGAAGCTTTCTTT. As protein: CASSNPRVLNAEAFF.

The chain couples TRBV19 to TRBJ2-1, with 7 bases aligning to TRBD2. The CDR3 has 15 residues. The V gene's germline CDR1 is LNHDA and CDR2 SQIVND (reference sequence). J lost 6 bases, V lost 3 bases, and 8 bases had no gene match. The CDR3 here is CASSIVASGGNEQFF. In DNA form, the CDR3 reads TGTGCCAGTAGTATCGTGGCTAGCGGCGGCAATGAGCAGTTCTTC.

The chain couples TRBV7-9 to TRBJ2-1; D gene ambiguous. CDR1 and CDR2 from the germline V gene are SEHNR and FQNEAQ (reference sequence). The CDR3 spans 18 residues. V shed 6 bases and J shed 1 base, with 22 bases lying between them. This CDR3 is CASREGWSVMGSYNEQFF. CDR3 DNA sequence: TGTGCCAGCAGGGAAGGATGGTCGGTTATGGGTTCCTACAATGAGCAGTTCTTC.

The rearrangement links TRBV7-9 to TRBJ2-2; TRBD2 aligns across 8 bases. Losses at the gene ends were 4 bases for V and 3 bases for J; bases not matched to a gene: 7. Germline CDR1 is SEHNR and CDR2 is FQNEAQ (reference sequence). The CDR3 extends over 16 amino acids. The CDR3 sequence: CASSSISGGYTGELFF. The CDR3 DNA sequence: TGTGCCAGCAGCTCGATCAGCGGGGGTTACACCGGGGAGCTGTTTTTT. Filled out from reference TRBV7-9 and TRBJ2-2, the complete variable domain reads DTGVSQNPRHKITKRGQNVTFRCDPISEHNRLYWYRQTLGQGPEFLTYFQNEAQLEKSRLLSDRFSAERPKGSFSTLEIQRTEQGDSAMYLCASSSISGGYTGELFFGEGSRLTVL.

This chain uses TRBV5-1 with TRBJ2-3, with D unclear. This CDR3 has 16 residues. Trimming shortened V by 0 bases and J by 0 bases, and 11 bases separated the two germline ends. Germline V gene sequence: CDR1 SGHRS, CDR2 YFSETQ. CDR3 sequence: CASSLGVPSSTDTQYF. The CDR3 bases are TGCGCCAGCAGCTTGGGGGTCCCTTCTAGCACAGATACGCAGTATTTT.

In this sample, this clonotype turned up a few times. Here the CDR3 reads CASSARQAIPGLARTDTQYF. DNA for the CDR3: TGTGCCAGCAGCGCTAGACAGGCAATCCCGGGACTAGCGAGGACAGATACGCAGTATTTT. The chain has TRBV9 and TRBJ2-3; 10 bases agree with TRBD2. Germline CDR1 SGDLS, CDR2 YYNGEE. The junction had 19 bases not matched to a gene; V was cut back by 3 bases and J by 3 bases. CDR3 size: 20 residues.

This clonotype was observed many times. The gene calls are TRBV12-3 or TRBV12-4 and TRBJ1-6; 10 bases map to TRBD1. The V segment lost 8 bases and the J segment 0 bases; nucleotides outside the gene matches: 7. The CDR3 spans 17 residues. The CDR3 DNA reads as TGTGCCAGCCGGAGACAGGGGGCATTCTCCTATAATTCACCCCTCCACTTT. As protein: CASRRQGAFSYNSPLHF.

This rearrangement joins TRBV18 to TRBJ2-7; D possibly matches TRBD1 or TRBD2 (6 bases each). V was cut by 0 bases and J by 5 bases, with 17 bases left in between. The germline CDR1 and CDR2 sequences are KGHSH and LQKENI. The CDR3 has 16 residues. Here the CDR3 DNA reads TGTGCCAGCTCACCACCATTAGGGCAGGGGACTCACGAGCAGTACTTC. As protein: CASSPPLGQGTHEQYF.

This clonotype occurred many times. The chain uses TRBV5-8 and TRBJ1-1; D uncertain. CDR1 and CDR2 (germline): SGHTS, YDEGEE. This CDR3 is built from 13 residues. Trimming pared 3 bases from V and 3 bases from J, leaving 9 bases between. The CDR3 coding sequence is TGTGCCAGCAGCTCCCCGGTGGACACTGAAGCTTTCTTT. It specifies CASSSPVDTEAFF.

This clonotype was found many times. The chain combines TRBV11-3 with TRBJ2-2; weak D call: TRBD1 (6 bases). V was pared by 5 bases and J by 4 bases, with 11 bases between. Germline CDR1 SGHNT, CDR2 YENEEA. The CDR3 has 14 amino acids. The CDR3 sequence is CASSPRTATGELFF. Here the CDR3 DNA reads TGTGCCAGCAGCCCAAGGACAGCCACCGGGGAGCTGTTTTTT. Complete variable domain (other parts from reference TRBV11-3 and TRBJ2-2): EAGVVQSPRYKIIEKKQPVAFWCNPISGHNTLYWYLQNLGQGPELLIRYENEEAVDDSQLPKDRFSAERLKGVDSTLKIQPAELGDSAVYLCASSPRTATGELFFGEGSRLTVL.

This clonotype was counted many times. The chain uses TRBV5-5 and TRBJ2-7; the D is unclear. CDR1 and CDR2 (germline): SGHKS, YYEKEE (reference sequence). The CDR3 loop spans 13 amino acids. V lost 3 bases, J lost 2 bases, and 9 bases lay in between. CDR3 DNA sequence: TGTGCCAGCAGCTCGCAGGTTACCTACGAGCAGTACTTC. Translated: CASSSQVTYEQYF.

This chain joins TRBV6-1 and TRBJ2-7; 9 nucleotides line up with TRBD2. CDR3 size: 15 residues. V lost 3 bases to trimming and J lost 4 bases; unmatched junction nucleotides: 7. Germline V lookup: CDR1 MNHNS, CDR2 SASEGT. CDR3 nucleotides: TGTGCCAGCAGTGAGAAGGGACTAGCAGCTTACGAGCAGTACTTC. It translates to CASSEKGLAAYEQYF.

The chain couples TRBV6-1 to TRBJ1-6, with a weak D call TRBD1 (6 bases). With 6 bases removed from V and 6 bases from J, the gap between germline ends came to 15 bases. This CDR3 region has 15 residues. Germline CDR1 and CDR2: MNHNS and SASEGT. CDR3 protein: CASSSGQTPNSPLHF. The CDR3 DNA sequence: TGTGCCAGCAGCTCCGGACAGACTCCTAATTCACCCCTCCACTTT.

This clonotype occurred a few times. The chain carries TRBV10-3 and TRBJ1-1; possible D gene TRBD1, 5 bases. The CDR3 has 12 residues. V was clipped by 6 bases and J by 3 bases, with 8 bases between them. The germline gives CDR1 ENHRY, CDR2 SYGVKD. The chain's CDR3 is CAISREDTEAFF. Written as DNA, the CDR3 is TGTGCCATCAGCAGGGAGGACACTGAAGCTTTCTTT.

A remark on this clonotype: A much more abundant neighbour one base away suggests this may be a read error. The rearrangement uses TRBV5-1 and TRBJ1-2; D is ambiguous. This CDR3 has 13 residues. Germline assignment: CDR1 SGHRS and CDR2 YFSETQ. The CDR3 is CASSLEGKHGCTF. The CDR3 DNA sequence: TGCGCCAGCAGCTTGGAAGGGAAACATGGCTGCACCTTC.

This clonotype was found many times. The J gene is TRBJ1-1, the V gene TRBV20-1; no clear D. The V and J ends lost 6 bases and 1 base respectively, with 24 bases between them. The CDR3 sequence is 17 residues long. The germline V gene encodes CDR1 DFQATT and CDR2 SNEGSKA (reference sequence). CDR3 coding DNA: TGCAGTGCGAACCCTCAGCTTCTCGCTGCAGGGAACACTGAAGCTTTCTTT. Residues: CSANPQLLAAGNTEAFF.

The DNA of the CDR3 is TGTGCCAGCAGTTACTCGGGACTAGCGGGGGCTGAAGAGACCCAGTACTTC. Amino acids: CASSYSGLAGAEETQYF. This chain links TRBV6-5 with TRBJ2-5, with 14 bases fitting TRBD2. J was trimmed by 3 bases and V by 0 bases; bases with no gene match: 3. CDR3 size: 17 residues. CDR1 MNHEY and CDR2 SVGAGI come from the germline V gene.

The genes are TRBV3-1 and TRBJ2-2, with 13 positions matching TRBD2. The CDR3 sequence is 16 residues long. Germline CDR1 LGHDT, CDR2 YNNKEL (reference sequence). Trimming removed 3 bases from V and 4 bases from J; junction bases left unmatched: 2. The CDR3 sequence: CASSQTSGGTTGELFF. The DNA of the CDR3 is TGTGCCAGCAGCCAGACTAGCGGGGGGACCACCGGGGAGCTGTTTTTT.

V is TRBV20-1 and J is TRBJ1-1, with unresolved D. The V end was cut by 1 base, the J end by 3 bases, with 15 bases between. This CDR3 has 15 residues. Germline V gives CDR1 DFQATT, CDR2 SNEGSKA (reference sequence). CDR3 in DNA: TGCAGTGCTAGAGCATCCCCTAGACTGCACACTGAAGCTTTCTTT. Its translation: CSARASPRLHTEAFF.

In this sample, this clonotype turned up a few times. The chain uses TRBV2 and TRBJ2-5, with TRBD2 matching 9 bases. The germline V gene encodes CDR1 SNHLY and CDR2 FYNNEI. The CDR3 length is 14 residues. With 8 bases clipped from V and 4 bases from J, the junction kept 8 bases outside the gene matches. DNA for the CDR3: TGTGCCAGCGGAGGGAGCGGGGGGATAGAGACCCAGTACTTC. Amino acids: CASGGSGGIETQYF.

The chain employs TRBV10-3 and TRBJ2-7, with 10 bases fitting TRBD1. After removal of 0 bases from V and 3 bases from J, the junction contained 14 bases not matched to a gene. The CDR3 loop spans 19 amino acids. CDR1 ENHRY and CDR2 SYGVKD come from the germline V gene. CDR3 loop: CAISESNYGTGAPLYEQYF. The CDR3 nucleotides read TGTGCCATCAGTGAGTCAAATTATGGGACAGGGGCCCCCCTCTACGAGCAGTACTTC.